The sequence of this T cell receptor (beta chain) was determined in a study of Ad26.COV2.S vaccination and SARS-CoV-2 variants. Points from the study as a whole: Spike-specific responses of CD8+ and CD4+ T cells were reported to display substantial breadth after vaccination. Vaccinated and placebo-treated recipients had similar non-spike TCR breadth.

Treatment here: around 19 received Ad26.COV2.S at low or high dose, single or two shots; five or six received placebo; per-sample allocation not given. Vaccine and placebo recipients were sampled on day 63 after the first injection. Vaccination used an Ad26 vector expressing Wuhan-strain SARS-CoV-2 spike. Per the germline V gene, CDR1 is SGHRS and CDR2 is YFSETQ. The V end lost 3 bases, the J end lost 0 bases, and 16 bases lay between the germline ends. CDR3 length equals 16 residues. TCRdb's table, derived via immunoSEQ multiplex PCR, lists solely in-frame clones and lacks some. The repertoire has around 320,000 clones, roughly 84% of them found once; the top ten carry more than 3%. Worth noting for this clone: Antigen: not known.

The sample consisted of peripheral blood, taken in a trial of Ad26.COV2.S vaccine versus placebo. The chain links TRBV5-1 to TRBJ2-7; weak D call: TRBD1 (6 bases). This receptor was taken from a person aged 18-60 years who received the Ad26.COV2.S COVID-19 vaccine or a placebo. The CDR3 reads CASSSADGTYSYEQYF. Here the CDR3 DNA reads TGCGCCAGCAGCTCCGCCGACGGGACATACTCCTACGAGCAGTACTTC.